The count of the clone carrying this T cell receptor (beta chain) is one. V was cut by 0 bases and J by 4 bases, with 12 bases left in between. Germline CDR1 and CDR2: SGHAT and FQNNGV. The CDR3 is 15 residues long. How the authors handled the data: Using reference gene primer amplification, nucleated cell counts were estimated. Using immunoSEQ multiplex PCR, the repertoire was profiled, and TCRdb retains in-frame clones only, with some absent. Clone size and V and J calls were adopted from that table, with D and trimming inferred from the DNA. The data show approximately 260,000 clones, approximately 80% seen once. This entry is derived from a study of blood T cell repertoires in COVID-19. Study as a whole: Acute and convalescent COVID-19 samples came from the United States, Italy and Spain.

This clonotype originated in an elderly woman with active or convalescent COVID-19. The chain uses TRBV11-2 and TRBJ1-2; no clear D gene. The material sequenced was peripheral blood. In nucleotides, the CDR3 is TGTGCCAGCAGCTTAGATTTGAGCGGATCCTATGGCTACACCTTC. This encodes CASSLDLSGSYGYTF.